Below, 13 T cell receptor beta chains from the same sample are listed, as sequenced in a study of cytomegalovirus exposure and HLA in healthy donors. PCR was performed using 60 Vbeta and 13 Jbeta primers. TCRdb's table, derived via immunoSEQ multiplex PCR, lists solely in-frame clones and lacks some. Found here are around 150,000 clones, about 85% of them singletons; the top ten hold about 3.7%. What was sequenced was PBMCs. The receptors come from a human donor in good health.

The chain couples TRBV6-1 to TRBJ2-2, with D perhaps matching TRBD2 (6 bases). CDR1 is MNHNS and CDR2 is SASEGT in the germline V gene. The V and J ends lost 1 base and 2 bases respectively, with 8 bases between them. The CDR3 runs 15 residues. CDR3 sequence: CASSEGSGNTGELFF. As DNA, the CDR3 is TGTGCCAGCAGTGAAGGTAGCGGAAACACCGGGGAGCTGTTTTTT.

V usage is TRBV15 and J usage is TRBJ2-7, with D perhaps TRBD2 (5 bases). Trimming cost V 0 bases and J 4 bases, with 13 bases left between them. The CDR3 spans 15 residues. Germline values: CDR1 LNHNV, CDR2 YYDKDF (reference sequence). For the CDR3, the DNA is TGTGCCACCAGCAGAGATAGTGAGGGTACTTACGAGCAGTACTTC. It translates to CATSRDSEGTYEQYF.

This clone was detected only a few times. The chain combines TRBV19 with TRBJ2-4; a possible D gene is TRBD1 (5 bases). The V gene's germline CDR1 is LNHDA and CDR2 SQIVND (reference sequence). V lost 2 bases, J lost 0 bases, and 11 bases lay in between. There are 16 residues in the CDR3. As DNA, the CDR3 is TGTGCCAGTAGTATAAGGGGTCATCAAGCCAAAAACATTCAGTACTTC. This gives the protein CASSIRGHQAKNIQYF.

The chain uses TRBV10-1 and TRBJ2-1; 8 bases line up with TRBD1. V trimming: 6 bases; J trimming: 7 bases; junction bases outside the gene matches: 14. The CDR3 consists of 16 residues. Germline CDR1 WNHNN, CDR2 SYGVQD (reference sequence). CDR3 in DNA: TGCGCCAGCAGCCCAAACACAGGGGGGATCGAGAATGAGCAGTTCTTC. It specifies CASSPNTGGIENEQFF.

V is TRBV28 and J is TRBJ1-2, with D unclear. The germline V gene encodes CDR1 MDHEN and CDR2 SYDVKM. The CDR3 spans 16 residues. The V and J ends lost 3 bases and 4 bases respectively, with 18 bases between them. CDR3 sequence reads: CASSFPRRLQFYGYTF. CDR3 bases: TGTGCCAGCAGTTTTCCTCGGAGACTACAGTTCTATGGCTACACCTTC.

This clone has a single count. The genes are TRBV13 and TRBJ1-2; 7 bases are a match to TRBD1. With V trimmed by 0 bases and J by 2 bases, 0 bases remained unmatched. Germline CDR1 and CDR2: PRHDT and FYEKMQ (reference sequence). This CDR3 has 14 amino acids. DNA for the CDR3: TGTGCCAGCAGCTTAGGGACAGGGAACTATGGCTACACCTTC. It codes for CASSLGTGNYGYTF.

The chain has TRBV25-1 and TRBJ2-3; tentatively, D is TRBD2 (5 bases). Per germline, CDR1 MGHDK and CDR2 SYGVNS. The CDR3 is 16 amino acids. Between the trimmed V and J ends, which lost 3 bases and 0 bases, there was a span of 13 bases. CDR3 nucleotide sequence: TGTGCCAGCAGTGAGAGGGTAGCGCCTAGCACAGATACGCAGTATTTT. It codes for CASSERVAPSTDTQYF.

The chain carries TRBV5-8 and TRBJ1-2; 9 bases agree with TRBD1. Germline CDR1 is SGHTS and CDR2 is YDEGEE. CDR3 size: 19 residues. Trimming took 4 bases from V and 4 from J; bases not matched to a gene: 20. The CDR3 nucleotides are TGTGCCAGCAGCCCCGGCGCCGTAACAGGGGGCGCGAAGTCCTATGGCTACACCTTC. Its protein is CASSPGAVTGGAKSYGYTF.

This rearrangement joins TRBV28 to TRBJ2-7; no clear D gene. Trimming removed 3 bases at V and 1 base at J, with 7 bases between. The CDR3 spans 13 residues. The germline CDR1 and CDR2 sequences are MDHEN and SYDVKM. CDR3 bases: TGTGCCAGCAGTTTTACAAATTCCTACGAGCAGTACTTC. Residues: CASSFTNSYEQYF.

CDR3 region: CASSFSGSGDIQYF. CDR3 sequence (DNA): TGTGCCAGCAGCTTTTCCGGGAGTGGGGACATTCAGTACTTC. V and J are TRBV7-9 and TRBJ2-4, with D maybe TRBD2 (6 bases). The CDR3 length is 14 residues. The germline gives CDR1 SEHNR, CDR2 FQNEAQ (reference sequence). Trimming took off 3 bases at V and 8 bases at J, with 14 bases between the two ends. Together with reference TRBV7-9 and TRBJ2-4, the CDR3 gives the full variable domain: DTGVSQNPRHKITKRGQNVTFRCDPISEHNRLYWYRQTLGQGPEFLTYFQNEAQLEKSRLLSDRFSAERPKGSFSTLEIQRTEQGDSAMYLCASSFSGSGDIQYFGAGTRLSVL.

This clone has a single count. J is TRBJ2-5 and V is TRBV28; 15 bases align to TRBD2. This CDR3 spans 20 amino acids. CDR1 and CDR2 (germline): MDHEN, SYDVKM. The ends lost 5 bases at V and 4 bases at J; junction bases unmatched: 17. The CDR3: CASSPLRTSGRAFLGETQYF. The CDR3 DNA sequence: TGTGCCAGCAGTCCCCTACGGACTAGCGGGAGGGCCTTCTTGGGAGAGACCCAGTACTTC.

This sequence joins TRBV2 and TRBJ1-6; D unresolved. The CDR3 runs to 12 residues. Trimming took off 9 bases at V and 8 bases at J, with 11 bases between the two ends. In germline, CDR1 is SNHLY, CDR2 FYNNEI. CDR3 coding DNA: TGTGCCAGTAAGCGAAGCGATTCACCCCTCCACTTT. This encodes CASKRSDSPLHF. Drawing the rest from reference TRBV2 and TRBJ1-6, the complete variable domain is EPEVTQTPSHQVTQMGQEVILRCVPISNHLYFYWYRQILGQKVEFLVSFYNNEISEKSEIFDDQFSVERPDGSNFTLKIRSTKLEDSAMYFCASKRSDSPLHFGNGTRLTVT.

This clone has only a few counts. The rearrangement joins TRBV28 to TRBJ1-4, with 8 bases that match TRBD1. Trimming cost V 6 bases and J 6 bases; bases outside gene matches: 6. The V gene's germline CDR1 is MDHEN and CDR2 SYDVKM. The CDR3 length is 14 residues. The CDR3 coding sequence is TGTGCCAGCAGCCACAGGGGGGGGGATGAAAAACTGTTTTTT. This sequence encodes CASSHRGGDEKLFF.